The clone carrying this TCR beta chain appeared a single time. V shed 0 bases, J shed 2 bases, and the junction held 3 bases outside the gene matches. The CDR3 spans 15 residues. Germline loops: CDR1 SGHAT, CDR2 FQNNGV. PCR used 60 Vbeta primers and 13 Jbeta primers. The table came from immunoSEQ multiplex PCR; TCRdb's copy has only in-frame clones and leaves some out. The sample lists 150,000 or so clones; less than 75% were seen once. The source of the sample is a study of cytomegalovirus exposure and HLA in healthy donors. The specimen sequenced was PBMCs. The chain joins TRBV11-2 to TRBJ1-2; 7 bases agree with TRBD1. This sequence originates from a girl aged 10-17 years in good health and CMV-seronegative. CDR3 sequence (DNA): TGTGCCAGCAGCTTAGAACCGGACAGGAACTATGGCTACACCTTC. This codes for CASSLEPDRNYGYTF.